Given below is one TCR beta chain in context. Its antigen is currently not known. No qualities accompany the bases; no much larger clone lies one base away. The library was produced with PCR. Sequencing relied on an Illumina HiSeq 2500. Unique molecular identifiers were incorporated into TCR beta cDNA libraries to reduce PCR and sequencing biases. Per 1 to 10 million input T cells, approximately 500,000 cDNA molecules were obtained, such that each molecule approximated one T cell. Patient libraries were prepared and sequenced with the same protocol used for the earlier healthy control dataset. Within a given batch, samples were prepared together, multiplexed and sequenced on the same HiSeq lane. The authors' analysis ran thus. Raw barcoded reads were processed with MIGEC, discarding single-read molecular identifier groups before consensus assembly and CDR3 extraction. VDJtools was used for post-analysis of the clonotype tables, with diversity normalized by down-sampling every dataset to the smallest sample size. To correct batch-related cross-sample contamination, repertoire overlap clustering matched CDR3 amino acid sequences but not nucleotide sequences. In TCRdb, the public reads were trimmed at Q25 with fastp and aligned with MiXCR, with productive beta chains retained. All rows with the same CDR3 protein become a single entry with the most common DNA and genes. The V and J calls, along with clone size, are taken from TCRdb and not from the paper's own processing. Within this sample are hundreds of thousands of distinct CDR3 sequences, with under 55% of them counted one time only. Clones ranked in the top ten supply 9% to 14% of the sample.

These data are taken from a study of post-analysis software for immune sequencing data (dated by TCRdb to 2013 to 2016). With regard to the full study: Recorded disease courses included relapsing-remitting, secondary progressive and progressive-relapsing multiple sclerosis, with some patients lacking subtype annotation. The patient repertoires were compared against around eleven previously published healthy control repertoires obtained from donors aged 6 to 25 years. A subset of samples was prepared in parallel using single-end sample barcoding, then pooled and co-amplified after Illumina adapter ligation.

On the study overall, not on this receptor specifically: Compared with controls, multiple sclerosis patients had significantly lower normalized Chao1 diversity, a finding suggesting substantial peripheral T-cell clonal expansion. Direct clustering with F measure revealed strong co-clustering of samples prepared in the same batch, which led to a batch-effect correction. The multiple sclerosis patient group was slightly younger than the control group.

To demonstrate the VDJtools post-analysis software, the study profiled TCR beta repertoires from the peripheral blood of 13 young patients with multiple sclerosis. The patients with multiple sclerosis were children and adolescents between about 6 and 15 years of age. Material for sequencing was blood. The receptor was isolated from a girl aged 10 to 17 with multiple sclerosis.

The DNA sequence follows: TGCAGCGTTGAAGGGCAACTCACTAACTATGGCTACACCTTC. This translates into CSVEGQLTNYGYTF. Here the chain combines TRBV29-1 and TRBJ1-2; there is no confident call for the D gene. The germline V gene sets CDR1 to SQVTM and CDR2 to ANQGSEA. Including cysteine and phenylalanine, the CDR3 has 14 amino acids. Kept here is only the CDR3 DNA, which spans 42 bases and is read in frame from base 1. A distance of 9 bases separates the germline ends of V and J, which lose 1 base and 0 bases respectively.